This T cell receptor beta chain was retrieved from a study of blood T cell repertoires in COVID-19. Study-level information: Acute-phase and convalescent COVID-19 samples originated in the United States, Italy and Spain. From T cells, B-cell-depleted T cells, or PBMCs came the material, which was cDNA or gDNA.

Original processing methods: Reference gene primer amplification in the assay estimated nucleated cell counts. Clones were sequenced by immunoSEQ multiplex PCR, and TCRdb holds only the in-frame ones, with some missing. The DNA gave D and trimming, while V, J and clone size come from that table. The table lists 55,000 to 80,000 clones, roughly 92% of them singletons. Germline V gene sequence: CDR1 MNHEY, CDR2 SMNVEV (reference sequence). The CDR3 is 18 residues long. Unmatched junction bases numbered 11, after V lost 2 bases and J lost 2 bases. Material for sequencing was peripheral blood. This receptor was identified in a human donor in a cohort sampled during active COVID-19. The chain recombines TRBV27 with TRBJ2-1; 8 nucleotides agree with TRBD2. The CDR3 region has the DNA TGTGCCAGCAGTTTAACACTCCTAGCGGGCCCGCCCTACAATGAGCAGTTCTTC. The encoded protein is CASSLTLLAGPPYNEQFF.